The 30 T cell receptor beta chains reported below all come from one sample, sequenced in a study of blood T cell repertoires in COVID-19. Measured with immunoSEQ multiplex PCR; TCRdb has only the in-frame clones, and not every one. The sample includes 75,000 to 100,000 clones, around four fifths of them seen just once. The sequenced material came from peripheral blood. Every receptor here comes from a human donor in a cohort sampled during active COVID-19.

The genes are TRBV6-4 and TRBJ1-1, with D maybe TRBD1 (5 bases). CDR3 length: 13 residues. Germline V gene lookup returns CDR1 MRHNA and CDR2 SNTAGT. Trimming stripped 6 bases from V and 0 bases from J, with 8 bases between. CDR3 nucleotides: TGTGCCAGCAGCAGGGAAATGAACACTGAAGCTTTCTTT. Translating it yields CASSREMNTEAFF.

The CDR3 DNA follows: TGTGCCATCAGGACAGGTACTGGAAACACCATATATTTT. Residues: CAIRTGTGNTIYF. The chain uses TRBV10-3 and TRBJ1-3, with D perhaps matching TRBD1 (6 bases). The ends were cut back, 6 bases at V and 2 bases at J, with 8 bases in the middle. The CDR3 has 13 amino acids. The V gene's germline CDR1 is ENHRY and CDR2 SYGVKD.

This chain joins TRBV3-1 (or the pseudogene TRBV3-2) and TRBJ1-5, with a possible D match to TRBD1 (6 bases). V lost 0 bases, J lost 2 bases, and 11 bases lay in between. Germline V gene data show CDR1 as LGHDT and CDR2 as YNNKEL (reference sequence). The CDR3 is 16 amino acids. CDR3: CASSQDLAGGNQPQHF. The CDR3 DNA is TGTGCCAGCAGCCAAGATCTGGCAGGGGGCAATCAGCCCCAGCATTTT.

The rearrangement uses TRBV27 and TRBJ2-3, with D perhaps TRBD1 (6 bases). The CDR3 has 14 residues. The V and J ends lost 3 bases and 2 bases respectively, with 9 bases between them. The germline V gene has CDR1 MNHEY and CDR2 SMNVEV (reference sequence). The CDR3 DNA reads TGTGCCAGCAGTTTGCGGACAGCCACAGATACGCAGTATTTT. The encoded protein is CASSLRTATDTQYF.

This clone was counted only a few times. The genes are TRBV18 and TRBJ2-1; 7 positions agree with TRBD1. The germline V gene encodes CDR1 KGHSH and CDR2 LQKENI. V shed 6 bases, J shed 0 bases, and the junction held 8 bases outside the gene matches. This CDR3 has 16 amino acids. The CDR3 loop is CASSRQGSLSYNEQFF. The CDR3 DNA is TGTGCCAGCTCGCGACAGGGATCACTCTCCTACAATGAGCAGTTCTTC.

The chain links TRBV10-2 to TRBJ2-3, with D tentatively TRBD2 (6 bases). V lost 5 bases and J lost 2, with 11 bases in between. Germline V gene data show CDR1 as WSHSY and CDR2 as SAAADI. The CDR3 loop spans 14 amino acids. The CDR3 here is CASSIGGITDTQYF. DNA for the CDR3: TGCGCCAGCAGTATCGGGGGAATCACAGATACGCAGTATTTT.

This sequence joins TRBV7-2 and TRBJ2-1; possibly TRBD2 for D (6 bases). From germline, CDR1 is SGHTA and CDR2 FQGNSA. The CDR3 length is 16 residues. V was shortened by 7 bases and J by 5 bases, with 21 bases between the two germline ends. The CDR3 reads CASTKRPGSVDNEQFF. CDR3 bases: TGTGCCAGCACCAAACGCCCCGGGAGTGTCGACAATGAGCAGTTCTTC.

The chain has TRBV19 and TRBJ1-5; D not certain. The V end was cut by 5 bases, the J end by 4 bases, with 6 bases between. CDR3 length: 12 residues. Per the germline V gene, CDR1 is LNHDA and CDR2 is SQIVND (reference sequence). The CDR3 is CASSSYNQPQHF. The CDR3 bases are TGTGCCAGTAGTTCCTATAATCAGCCCCAGCATTTT.

This chain uses TRBV30 with TRBJ1-3; D remains unclear. Germline lookup yields CDR1 GTSNPN and CDR2 SVGIG (reference sequence). Trimming stripped 4 bases from V and 1 base from J, with 11 bases between. The CDR3 totals 14 residues. The CDR3: CAWTTRGSGNTIYF. CDR3 in DNA: TGTGCCTGGACGACCCGCGGTTCTGGAAACACCATATATTTT.

The chain is built from TRBV19 and TRBJ1-4, with 7 nucleotides matching TRBD1. CDR3 length: 14 amino acids. Germline CDR1 is LNHDA and CDR2 is SQIVND (reference sequence). V dropped 6 bases and J dropped 1; count of bases not matched to a gene: 2. CDR3 DNA sequence: TGTGCCAGTAGCCGGGACAGAACTAATGAAAAACTGTTTTTT. This gives the protein CASSRDRTNEKLFF. Complete variable domain (other parts from reference TRBV19 and TRBJ1-4): DGGITQSPKYLFRKEGQNVTLSCEQNLNHDAMYWYRQDPGQGLRLIYYSQIVNDFQKGDIAEGYSVSREKKESFPLTVTSAQKNPTAFYLCASSRDRTNEKLFFGSGTQLSVL.

The V and J genes are TRBV4-2 and TRBJ2-7, with 8 bases identical to TRBD1. Losses at the gene ends were 6 bases for V and 6 bases for J; bases not matched to a gene: 13. Germline V gives CDR1 LGHNA, CDR2 YNFKEQ. This CDR3 is 15 amino acids long. CDR3 bases: TGTGCCAGCAGAGGTGGTGTGGGACAGGCCTGCGAGCAGTACTTC. Translating it yields CASRGGVGQACEQYF.

The CDR3 here is CAWSVGTGGGYTF. The CDR3 nucleotides read TGTGCCTGGAGTGTGGGGACAGGGGGCGGCTACACCTTC. The genes are TRBV30 and TRBJ1-2; 12 positions match TRBD1. V dropped 0 bases and J dropped 8; count of bases not matched to a gene: 1. Germline lookup yields CDR1 GTSNPN and CDR2 SVGIG (reference sequence). The CDR3 runs 13 residues.

CDR3 coding DNA: TGTGCCAGCAGTCCATTAAGCAGGGGAAATGAGCAGTTCTTC. This translates into CASSPLSRGNEQFF. The chain has TRBV3-1 (or the pseudogene TRBV3-2) and TRBJ2-1; a possible D gene is TRBD1 (6 bases). The CDR3 is 14 amino acids. Looked up from germline, CDR1 is LGHDT and CDR2 is YNNKEL (reference sequence). The germline V and J ends were trimmed by 6 bases and 7 bases, with 16 bases remaining between them.

The CDR3 protein is CASSPGGETYEQYF. The CDR3 DNA reads TGCGCCAGCAGCCCGGGAGGGGAGACCTACGAGCAGTACTTC. V usage is TRBV5-1 and J usage is TRBJ2-7; 8 bases agree with TRBD2. CDR1 is SGHRS, CDR2 YFSETQ, per germline. The CDR3 consists of 14 residues. V was clipped by 4 bases and J by 2 bases; unmatched bases: 5.

This chain joins TRBV2 and TRBJ1-1; D possibly corresponds to TRBD1 (6 bases). Per germline, CDR1 SNHLY and CDR2 FYNNEI. This CDR3 region has 14 residues. V gave up 1 base and J gave up 3 bases, with 9 bases separating them. CDR3 sequence: CASSEGQGYTEAFF. For the CDR3, the DNA is TGTGCCAGCAGTGAAGGGCAGGGGTACACTGAAGCTTTCTTT.

V usage is TRBV6-6 and J usage is TRBJ1-2; a weak D match, TRBD1 (5 bases). Deletions cut 6 bases from V and 2 bases from J, with 13 bases between. Per germline, CDR1 MNHNY and CDR2 SVGAGI (reference sequence). The CDR3 spans 14 residues. In nucleotides, the CDR3 is TGTGCCAGCAGGGGTGGGGCTAGAAACTATGGCTACACCTTC. Translation: CASRGGARNYGYTF.

The chain combines TRBV10-3 with TRBJ1-2; D might be TRBD1 (5 bases). Germline loops: CDR1 ENHRY, CDR2 SYGVKD. V was trimmed by 2 bases and J by 4 bases, leaving 11 bases between them. This CDR3 comprises 14 residues. The CDR3 bases are TGTGCCATCAGTGAGGGTGACAGAATCTATGGCTACACCTTC. The encoded protein is CAISEGDRIYGYTF.

The chain has TRBV6-6 and TRBJ2-1; D remains unclear. Germline V lookup: CDR1 MNHNY, CDR2 SVGAGI (reference sequence). Trimming left V 7 bases short and J 0 bases short, with 7 bases between. The CDR3 totals 13 residues. As DNA, the CDR3 is TGTGCCAGCACCTTAGCCTCCTACAATGAGCAGTTCTTC. Protein: CASTLASYNEQFF.

CDR3 sequence reads: CASSLGGLLGGGYTF. The CDR3 DNA reads TGTGCCAGCAGCTTAGGGGGACTTCTTGGCGGTGGCTACACCTTC. The genes are TRBV7-8 and TRBJ1-2; D is perhaps TRBD1 (5 bases). This CDR3 has 15 residues. Per germline, CDR1 SGHVS and CDR2 FQNEAQ. Trimming pared 1 base from V and 7 bases from J, leaving 16 bases between. Combining the CDR3 with reference TRBV7-8 and TRBJ1-2 gives the whole variable domain GAGVSQSPRYKVAKRGQDVALRCDPISGHVSLFWYQQALGQGPEFLTYFQNEAQLDKSGLPSDRFFAERPEGSVSTLKIQRTQQEDSAVYLCASSLGGLLGGGYTFGSGTRLTVV.

The chain carries TRBV18 and TRBJ1-1, with TRBD1 identical over 9 bases. The CDR3 spans 14 residues. Trimming cost V 2 bases and J 6 bases; bases outside gene matches: 4. The germline CDR1 and CDR2 sequences are KGHSH and LQKENI. The CDR3: CASSPGTGPAEAFF. CDR3 sequence (DNA): TGTGCCAGCTCACCAGGGACAGGGCCGGCTGAAGCTTTCTTT.

The count of this clone is one. V is TRBV29-1 and J is TRBJ2-5; 9 bases agree with TRBD1. This CDR3 has 13 amino acids. Germline-derived CDR1 and CDR2 are SQVTM and ANQGSEA. V lost 8 bases, J lost 5 bases, and 9 bases stayed unmatched. The CDR3 bases are TGCAGCTTAGACAGGGGGGATGGTGAGACCCAGTACTTC. Encoded protein: CSLDRGDGETQYF.

The rearrangement links TRBV3-1 (or the pseudogene TRBV3-2) to TRBJ2-7; 7 positions match TRBD1. The CDR3 is 16 residues long. From germline, CDR1 is LGHDT and CDR2 YNNKEL (reference sequence). The V gene end was trimmed by 2 bases and the J gene end by 4 bases; junction bases not matched to a gene: 11. Written as DNA, the CDR3 is TGTGCCAGCAGCCAAATAAACAGGGGATGGAAGTACGAGCAGTACTTC. Protein product: CASSQINRGWKYEQYF.

V usage is TRBV2 and J usage is TRBJ2-5; D uncertain. The CDR3 covers 12 residues. CDR1 is SNHLY and CDR2 is FYNNEI in the germline V gene. The V and J ends lost 4 bases and 3 bases respectively, with 6 bases between them. The CDR3 region has the DNA TGTGCCAGCAGTGGCAACAAAGAGACCCAGTACTTC. It yields the protein CASSGNKETQYF.

The V call is TRBV30, the J call TRBJ1-5; 10 bases align to TRBD1. After removal of 2 bases from V and 7 bases from J, the junction contained 11 bases not matched to a gene. The CDR3 contains 16 residues. Germline-derived CDR1 and CDR2 are GTSNPN and SVGIG (reference sequence). CDR3 nucleotide sequence: TGTGCCTGGAGTAGGACAGGGGGAGACCGGAAACAGCCCCAGCATTTT. It yields the protein CAWSRTGGDRKQPQHF.

The chain couples TRBV21-1 to TRBJ1-6; the DNA was not compared with TRBD1, the D call given in the table. TRBV21-1 is a recognized pseudogene. The length of the CDR3 is 15 residues. The CDR3 sequence: CASTASGRENSPLHF. CDR3 bases: TGTGCCAGCACCGCTAGTGGCAGGGAAAATTCACCCCTCCACTTT.

This sequence joins TRBV10-1 and TRBJ2-1; no reliable D call. Germline loops: CDR1 WNHNN, CDR2 SYGVQD (reference sequence). With 5 bases removed from V and 7 bases from J, the gap between germline ends came to 6 bases. There are 11 residues in the CDR3. The CDR3 region is CASSTENEQFF. The CDR3 coding sequence is TGCGCCAGCAGTACGGAGAATGAGCAGTTCTTC.

The V gene is TRBV28, the J gene TRBJ2-7; possibly TRBD1 for D (6 bases). Per the germline V gene, CDR1 is MDHEN and CDR2 is SYDVKM. This CDR3 has 14 amino acids. V was trimmed by 7 bases and J by 3 bases, leaving 16 bases between them. In nucleotides, the CDR3 is TGTGCCAGCATATCAGGACAGTCAAACTACGAGCAGTACTTC. This codes for CASISGQSNYEQYF. Supplemented by reference TRBV28 and TRBJ2-7, the full variable domain reads DVKVTQSSRYLVKRTGEKVFLECVQDMDHENMFWYRQDPGLGLRLIYFSYDVKMKEKGDIPEGYSVSREKKERFSLILESASTNQTSMYLCASISGQSNYEQYFGPGTRLTVT.

A single count supports this clone. V gene TRBV5-1 combines with J gene TRBJ2-7, with 7 positions matching TRBD2. With 4 bases clipped from V and 6 bases from J, the junction kept 10 bases outside the gene matches. Germline V lookup: CDR1 SGHRS, CDR2 YFSETQ. The CDR3 totals 14 residues. CDR3 residues: CASSPALGEGEQYF. The CDR3 nucleotides read TGCGCCAGCAGCCCGGCCCTGGGGGAGGGCGAGCAGTACTTC.

This clone was detected only once. The gene calls are TRBV18 and TRBJ2-7, with 12 nucleotides matching TRBD1. The germline gives CDR1 KGHSH, CDR2 LQKENI. CDR3 size: 15 residues. V dropped 2 bases and J dropped 6; count of bases not matched to a gene: 5. The CDR3: CASSPAGQGAFEQYF. The CDR3 coding sequence is TGTGCCAGCTCACCAGCGGGACAGGGGGCTTTCGAGCAGTACTTC. The entire variable domain, with the rest obtained from reference TRBV18 and TRBJ2-7, is as follows: NAGVMQNPRHLVRRRGQEARLRCSPMKGHSHVYWYRQLPEEGLKFMVYLQKENIIDESGMPKERFSAEFPKEGPSILRIQQVVRGDSAAYFCASSPAGQGAFEQYFGPGTRLTVT.

The chain has TRBV6-5 and TRBJ1-1; D is unresolved. Germline V lookup: CDR1 MNHEY, CDR2 SVGAGI. V was pared by 2 bases and J by 1 base, with 8 bases between. CDR3 length equals 14 residues. The CDR3 DNA reads TGTGCCAGCAGTTACCGCCGGGAGAACACTGAAGCTTTCTTT. This gives the protein CASSYRRENTEAFF.